These T cell receptor beta chains were read from a single sample in a study of immune cell composition in non-small cell lung cancer. Sequencing used immunoSEQ multiplex PCR; TCRdb keeps in-frame clones, though not all of them. The table lists a few thousand clones, 70% to 90% of them singletons. The sample comprised lung tumor tissue. Receptors originate from a human donor with non-small cell lung cancer. Each CDR3 is given with its conserved first and last residue. The order of the fields is clone size, D gene, J gene, V gene, CDR3 protein, CDR3 DNA. The D gene is left open where the match is weak. For some rows the clone size is stated as once, few or many, or as a class when expanded; others skip it.

-,-,TRBJ2-7,TRBV7-6,CASSSGPGGEQYF,TGTGCCAGCAGCTCTGGACCAGGAGGCGAGCAGTACTTC
-,TRBD1,TRBJ1-2,TRBV6-1,CASSEASRDRGNGYTF,TGTGCCAGCAGTGAAGCCTCTCGGGACAGGGGAAATGGCTACACCTTC
-,TRBD1,TRBJ2-1,TRBV19,CASSIRGDRGLRNEQFF,TGTGCCAGTAGTATTAGGGGGGACAGGGGGTTGAGGAATGAGCAGTTCTTC
few,TRBD2,TRBJ2-2,TRBV2,CASSYEGGATGELFF,TGTGCCAGCAGTTATGAGGGAGGGGCGACCGGGGAGCTGTTTTTT
once,-,TRBJ2-7,TRBV6-1,CASSSREQGYYEQYF,TGTGCTAGCAGTTCACGGGAACAGGGCTACTACGAGCAGTACTTC
-,-,TRBJ2-7,TRBV29-1,CSVGGSSSYEQYF,TGCAGCGTTGGAGGGAGTAGCTCCTACGAGCAGTACTTC
-,TRBD1,TRBJ1-3,TRBV18,CASSPFWDRVGNTIYF,TGTGCCAGCTCACCATTCTGGGACAGGGTTGGCAACACCATATATTTT
-,-,TRBJ2-1,TRBV6-5,CASTLRGAYNEQFF,TGTGCCAGCACCCTACGGGGGGCTTACAATGAGCAGTTCTTC
large,TRBD2,TRBJ2-5,TRBV19,CATLGGRGETQYF,TGTGCCACCCTGGGAGGGAGGGGAGAGACCCAGTACTTC
-,TRBD1,TRBJ2-3,TRBV28,CASSLQRDRGPDTQYF,TGTGCCAGCAGTTTGCAGCGGGACAGGGGCCCAGATACGCAGTATTTT
once,TRBD2,TRBJ2-1,TRBV19,CASSIGLAINNEQFF,TGTGCCAGTAGTATCGGACTAGCTATTAACAATGAGCAGTTCTTC
-,TRBD1,TRBJ1-6,TRBV6-6,CASSSIGGESPLHF,TGTGCCAGCAGTTCAATAGGGGGCGAGTCACCCCTCCACTTT
-,TRBD1,TRBJ2-7,TRBV28,CASSSPDRGSYEQYF,TGTGCCAGCAGTTCCCCGGACAGGGGATCCTACGAGCAGTACTTC
-,-,TRBJ1-5,TRBV11-2,CASSLDLQGRQPQHF,TGTGCCAGCAGCTTAGACTTACAGGGACGGCAGCCCCAGCATTTT
-,TRBD2,TRBJ2-5,TRBV4-3,CASSQERAGGPETQYF,TGCGCCAGCAGCCAAGAAAGAGCGGGAGGGCCGGAGACCCAGTACTTC
-,-,TRBJ1-2,TRBV4-3,CASSPQTASMSYTF,TGCGCCAGCAGCCCCCAGACAGCCTCTATGAGCTACACCTTC
-,TRBD1,TRBJ1-2,TRBV5-1,CASSLEQGGGYTF,TGCGCCAGCAGCTTGGAACAGGGGGGCGGCTACACCTTC
-,TRBD1,TRBJ2-2,TRBV19,CASSTGGRFTGELFF,TGTGCCAGTAGTACAGGGGGCAGATTCACCGGGGAGCTGTTTTTT
-,-,TRBJ2-7,TRBV5-1,CASSLGQPGYEQYF,TGCGCCAGCAGCTTGGGGCAGCCAGGATACGAGCAGTACTTC
-,-,TRBJ2-3,TRBV28,CASSSGGDLTDTQYF,TGTGCCAGCAGTTCAGGCGGGGATCTCACAGATACGCAGTATTTT
-,TRBD2,TRBJ2-3,TRBV7-6,CASSPRLLTSGGATDTQYF,TGTGCCAGCAGCCCCCGACTCCTTACTAGCGGGGGGGCCACAGATACGCAGTATTTT
-,-,TRBJ2-1,TRBV18,CASSPPASGGGVGEQFF,TGTGCCAGCTCACCCCCCGCTTCGGGCGGAGGGGTTGGTGAGCAGTTCTTC
large,-,TRBJ1-1,TRBV30,CAWRVYGSSVSTEAFF,TGTGCCTGGAGAGTGTACGGGAGCAGTGTGAGCACTGAAGCTTTCTTT
-,-,TRBJ2-1,TRBV28,CASTSGGFYNEQFF,TGTGCCAGCACCTCGGGTGGCTTCTACAATGAGCAGTTCTTC
-,TRBD1,TRBJ2-7,TRBV5-6,CASSHGTAYEQYF,TGTGCCAGCAGCCACGGGACAGCCTACGAGCAGTACTTC
once,TRBD2,TRBJ2-1,TRBV5-1,CASSLGGEPYNEQFF,TGCGCCAGCAGCCTGGGGGGGGAGCCCTACAATGAGCAGTTCTTC
-,-,TRBJ1-1,TRBV7-2,CASSLDLLSGEAFF,TGTGCCAGCAGCTTAGACCTGTTGAGCGGCGAGGCTTTCTTT
-,-,TRBJ2-1,TRBV9,CASSVAWRNGQFF,TGTGCCAGCAGCGTAGCTTGGAGGAATGGGCAGTTCTTC
-,-,TRBJ1-6,TRBV5-6,CASSKGDTYNSPLHF,TGTGCCAGCAGCAAAGGGGACACTTATAATTCACCCCTCCACTTT
few,-,TRBJ1-1,TRBV5-1,CASSPGQLGNTEAFF,TGCGCCAGCAGCCCCGGACAGCTGGGGAACACTGAAGCTTTCTTT
-,-,TRBJ2-7,TRBV2,CASSRGLDPYEQYF,TGTGCCAGCAGTAGGGGACTGGACCCCTACGAGCAGTACTTC
-,TRBD2,TRBJ2-4,TRBV27,CASSARLAGTPRLAKNIQYF,TGTGCCAGCAGTGCCCGACTAGCGGGAACTCCAAGGTTAGCCAAAAACATTCAGTACTTC
-,TRBD2,TRBJ2-1,TRBV7-3,CASSFSGTSGNEQFF,TGTGCCAGCAGCTTTAGTGGGACTAGCGGGAATGAGCAGTTCTTC
-,TRBD2,TRBJ2-1,TRBV5-4,CASSVGTSPEQFF,TGTGCCAGCAGCGTCGGGACTAGCCCTGAGCAGTTCTTC
-,-,TRBJ2-2,TRBV7-9,CASSHAGGGRTYRGGELFF,TGTGCCAGCAGTCATGCAGGAGGCGGTCGAACATACCGGGGCGGGGAGCTGTTTTTT
-,-,TRBJ1-5,TRBV14,CASSQDFTEPQHF,TGTGCCAGCAGCCAAGATTTCACAGAGCCCCAGCATTTT
-,-,TRBJ1-2,TRBV6-1,CASKDSWKDYGYTF,TGTGCCAGCAAAGACAGCTGGAAAGACTATGGCTACACCTTC
few,-,TRBJ1-1,TRBV28,CAIQEDMNTEAFF,TGTGCCATCCAGGAAGACATGAACACTGAAGCTTTCTTT
-,-,TRBJ1-1,TRBV28,CASSLVGSTNTEAFF,TGTGCCAGCAGTCTAGTGGGGAGTACGAACACTGAAGCTTTCTTT
-,-,TRBJ2-2,TRBV5-4,CASSLYDRNTGELFF,TGTGCCAGCAGCTTATACGACAGAAACACCGGGGAGCTGTTTTTT